The entry below gives a single T cell receptor (beta chain) sequence along with its context. The antigen is unknown. These data come from a study of graft-versus-host responses after intestinal transplantation. Whole-study context: Grafts that recipients had were multivisceral, liver-intestinal, or isolated intestinal transplants. Every one of the recipients received anti-thymocyte globulin induction and afterwards took tacrolimus and steroids for around 3 years. General study findings and limits: Those patients showing graft-donor T cell macrochimerism displayed high graft-versus-host to host-versus-graft clonal ratios in allografts. Early post-transplant declines in HvG were associated with peak levels of circulating GvH clones.

Clones were sequenced by immunoSEQ multiplex PCR, and TCRdb holds only the in-frame ones, with some missing. The table lists 40,000 or so clones, 85% to 95% of them singletons. This CDR3 spans 17 amino acids. Germline assignment: CDR1 SGHKS and CDR2 YYEKEE (reference sequence). V shed 4 bases and J shed 1 base, with 18 bases lying between them. The rearrangement links TRBV5-5 to TRBJ2-1; D is possibly TRBD1 (6 bases). The clonotype comes from a human patient who received an intestinal transplant, so some T cells may come from the graft donor. Sequenced material: PBMCs, taken 700 to 850 days after intestinal transplantation. The CDR3 here is CASSPPREDRSYNEQFF. DNA for the CDR3: TGTGCCAGCAGCCCCCCAAGAGAGGACAGATCCTACAATGAGCAGTTCTTC.